This TCR beta chain was documented in a study of T-cell reconstitution after alpha-beta-depleted transplantation in children. Unique molecular identifiers featured in how the TCRbeta library was prepared. MiXCR, applied by TCRdb to the PCR reads, yields one record per CDR3 protein. The sample shows 330,000 or so distinct CDR3 sequences, around 10% of them seen only once. V lost 6 bases to trimming and J lost 4 bases; unmatched junction nucleotides: 7. The length of the CDR3 is 15 residues. CDR1 is MNHNS and CDR2 is SASEGT in the germline V gene. V is TRBV6-1 and J is TRBJ2-2; 8 bases are a match to TRBD1. The receptor's source is a human donor who donated a stem cell graft to a child with acute lymphoblastic leukemia. This sample comprised PBMCs from the stem cell graft donor, obtained from the stem cell graft. CDR3 region: CASSRDRTGTGELFF. The CDR3 nucleotides are TGTGCCAGCAGCCGGGACAGGACGGGCACCGGGGAGCTGTTTTTT.